The T cell receptor beta chain under discussion was sequenced for a study of blood T cells in healthy people across ages. A J-beta primer mix and a sample-barcoded 5' primer were used in a second PCR of about 6 to 12 cycles. Each CDR3 protein gets one entry after TCRdb re-called the 5' RACE reads with MiXCR. The sample lists around 790,000 distinct CDR3 sequences, roughly 44% occurring once. CDR1 is SGDLS, CDR2 YYNGEE, per germline. The CDR3 is 14 residues long. Germline trimming cut 4 bases from V and 5 bases from J; bases unmatched to any gene: 9. J is TRBJ2-7 and V is TRBV9, with 7 bases lining up with TRBD2. The TCR sequence derives from a man between 60 and 70 years old in good health. Source material: blood. This CDR3 reads CASSPGGTSHEQYF. For the CDR3, the DNA is TGTGCCAGCAGCCCCGGGGGGACTTCCCACGAGCAGTACTTC. The variable domain in full, with the rest retrieved from reference TRBV9 and TRBJ2-7, is DSGVTQTPKHLITATGQRVTLRCSPRSGDLSVYWYQQSLDQGLQFLIQYYNGEERAKGNILERFSAQQFPDLHSELNLSSLELGDSALYFCASSPGGTSHEQYFGPGTRLTVT.